This TCR beta chain was sequenced for a study of breast tumors, draining lymph nodes, adjacent tissues. Study-wide points: That most tumor T cells come from lymph nodes remained unproven.

V dropped 7 bases and J dropped 3; count of bases not matched to a gene: 8. The CDR3 length is 15 residues. The germline V gene encodes CDR1 MNHNS and CDR2 SASEGT. A note on this clonotype: What it binds is not known.

TCRdb ran MiXCR on the multiplex PCR reads and lists one entry per CDR3 protein. The sample has approximately 230,000 distinct CDR3 sequences, approximately 36% seen once. Axillary draining lymph nodes of breast cancer patients supplied the node samples. This clonotype was sampled from a female donor with breast cancer. Some clones in this sample may be carry-over from other donors' samples. The sequenced sample consisted of axillary lymph node tissue. The chain employs TRBV6-1 and TRBJ1-5; 8 bases agree with TRBD1. The CDR3 region has the DNA TGTGCCAGCATCCCTGGGACAGGTTACAATCAGCCCCAGCATTTT. It codes for CASIPGTGYNQPQHF.